This passage covers 8 T cell receptor beta chains from one sample sequenced in a study of shared clonotypes between healthy human individuals. CD8 cells classed as naive were CD45RO-negative and positively selected for CCR7, excluding terminally differentiated effector memory CD45RA+ cells. Sequencing was performed with immunoSEQ multiplex PCR; in TCRdb, only in-frame clones are kept and a portion is missing. In the table there are around 1.9 million clones, 90% to 95% of which are singletons. Sequencing was performed on naive CD8+ T cells from PBMCs. These receptors originate from a man younger than 35 in good health. Some clones in this sample may be carry-over from other donors' samples.

V gene TRBV4-3 combines with J gene TRBJ1-1; the D gene is possibly TRBD1 (6 bases). Trimming cost V 4 bases and J 3 bases, with 15 bases left between them. CDR1 and CDR2 from the germline V gene are LGHNA and YSLEER. CDR3 length equals 15 residues. CDR3 DNA sequence: TGCGCCAGCAGCCCACACACAGGGTCGGACACTGAAGCTTTCTTT. The encoded protein is CASSPHTGSDTEAFF.

The chain employs TRBV6-1 and TRBJ1-1; D unresolved. Germline values: CDR1 MNHNS, CDR2 SASEGT. The germline V and J ends were trimmed by 2 bases and 4 bases, with 11 bases remaining between them. CDR3 length: 14 amino acids. Written as DNA, the CDR3 is TGTGCCAGCAGTGAATCTGTGGGTCGCACTGAAGCTTTCTTT. It yields the protein CASSESVGRTEAFF.

In regard to this clone: Other nucleotide sequences from this sample produce the same CDR3. In DNA, the CDR3 is TGCGCCAGCAGCCAAGGTCCCAGCGGGAGCACAGATACGCAGTATTTT. Translated: CASSQGPSGSTDTQYF. The V gene is TRBV4-3, the J gene TRBJ2-3, with a possible D match to TRBD2 (6 bases). Germline CDR1 LGHNA, CDR2 YSLEER. Between the trimmed V and J ends, which lost 1 base and 0 bases, there was a span of 11 bases. The CDR3 has 16 amino acids.

The chain combines TRBV27 with TRBJ2-7, with D unclear. Germline V CDR1 and CDR2: MNHEY, SMNVEV (reference sequence). The CDR3 is 14 amino acids. Trimming took 3 bases from V and 3 from J, leaving 12 bases between them. CDR3 coding DNA: TGTGCCAGCAGTTTCCTCGTTAACCTCTACGAGCAGTACTTC. It codes for CASSFLVNLYEQYF.

The V call is TRBV7-9, the J call TRBJ2-7; TRBD1 or TRBD2 may be the D gene (6 bases each). Germline V gene sequence: CDR1 SEHNR, CDR2 FQNEAQ (reference sequence). This CDR3 has 13 amino acids. V was shortened by 3 bases and J by 5 bases, with 11 bases between the two germline ends. CDR3: CASSFGGQNEQYF. The CDR3 nucleotides are TGTGCCAGCAGCTTTGGGGGGCAAAACGAGCAGTACTTC.

The V gene is TRBV6-1, the J gene TRBJ1-2; D not certain. V was trimmed by 8 bases and J by 8 bases, leaving 9 bases between them. Per the germline V gene, CDR1 is MNHNS and CDR2 is SASEGT. CDR3 length: 10 amino acids. DNA of the CDR3: TGTGCCAGCGACTATGGGGGCTACACCTTC. It encodes CASDYGGYTF.

The chain links TRBV19 to TRBJ2-7; D possibly corresponds to TRBD1 (6 bases). The CDR3 extends over 17 amino acids. The V end lost 1 base, the J end lost 0 bases, and 16 bases lay between the germline ends. Germline V gene sequence: CDR1 LNHDA, CDR2 SQIVND (reference sequence). For the CDR3, the DNA is TGTGCCAGTAGTATAGGAGGGGGAATATTATCCTCCTACGAGCAGTACTTC. Translation gives CASSIGGGILSSYEQYF.

This clone was counted a few times. This rearrangement joins TRBV19 to TRBJ1-1; D unresolved. CDR3 length: 15 residues. Germline CDR1 LNHDA, CDR2 SQIVND (reference sequence). The ends were cut back, 6 bases at V and 1 base at J, with 15 bases in the middle. This CDR3 reads CASRRAAAGNTEAFF. Written as DNA, the CDR3 is TGTGCCAGTAGGCGGGCTGCTGCAGGGAACACTGAAGCTTTCTTT.